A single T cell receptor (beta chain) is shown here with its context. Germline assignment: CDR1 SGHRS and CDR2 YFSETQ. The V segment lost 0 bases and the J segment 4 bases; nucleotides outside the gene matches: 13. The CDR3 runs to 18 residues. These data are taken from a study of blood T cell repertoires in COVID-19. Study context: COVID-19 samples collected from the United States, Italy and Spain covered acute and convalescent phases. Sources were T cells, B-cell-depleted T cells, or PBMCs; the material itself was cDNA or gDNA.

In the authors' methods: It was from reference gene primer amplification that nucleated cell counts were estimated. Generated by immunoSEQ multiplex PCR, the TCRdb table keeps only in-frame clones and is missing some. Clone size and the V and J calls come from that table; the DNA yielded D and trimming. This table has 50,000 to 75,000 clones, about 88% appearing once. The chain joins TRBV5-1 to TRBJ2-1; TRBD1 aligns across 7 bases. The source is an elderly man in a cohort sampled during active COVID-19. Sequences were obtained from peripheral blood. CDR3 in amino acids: CASSLVPMTGPQYNEQFF. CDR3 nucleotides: TGCGCCAGCAGCTTGGTCCCTATGACAGGGCCCCAGTACAATGAGCAGTTCTTC.